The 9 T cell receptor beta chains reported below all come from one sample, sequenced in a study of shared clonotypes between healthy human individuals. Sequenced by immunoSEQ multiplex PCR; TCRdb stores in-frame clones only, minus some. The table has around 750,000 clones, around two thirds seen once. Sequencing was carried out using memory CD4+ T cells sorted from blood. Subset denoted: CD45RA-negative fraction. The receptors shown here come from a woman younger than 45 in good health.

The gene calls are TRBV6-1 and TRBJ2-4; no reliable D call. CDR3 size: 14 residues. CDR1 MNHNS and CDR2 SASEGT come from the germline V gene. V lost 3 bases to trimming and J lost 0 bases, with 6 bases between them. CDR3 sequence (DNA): TGTGCCAGCAGTGAGGCCCTAGCCAAAAACATTCAGTACTTC. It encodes CASSEALAKNIQYF.

The CDR3 region has the DNA TGCGCCAGCAGTGTAGGTCGCGAGCAGTTCTTC. Amino acids: CASSVGREQFF. This chain uses TRBV10-1 with TRBJ2-1; D ambiguous. With 4 bases removed from V and 10 bases from J, the gap between germline ends came to 8 bases. The CDR3 runs to 11 residues. Germline V gene lookup returns CDR1 WNHNN and CDR2 SYGVQD (reference sequence).

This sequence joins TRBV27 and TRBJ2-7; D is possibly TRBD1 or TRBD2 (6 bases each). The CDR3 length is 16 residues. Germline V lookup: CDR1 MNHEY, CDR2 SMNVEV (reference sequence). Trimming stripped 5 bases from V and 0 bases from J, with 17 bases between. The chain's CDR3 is CASSPARGSGSYEQYF. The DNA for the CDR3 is TGTGCCAGCAGTCCCGCCAGGGGTAGCGGCTCCTACGAGCAGTACTTC.

The CDR3 coding sequence is TGTGCCAGCAGCCTCTGGACAGAAAGTGAAAAACTGTTTTTT. It codes for CASSLWTESEKLFF. The rearrangement links TRBV7-9 to TRBJ1-4; D may be TRBD1 (6 bases). The germline gives CDR1 SEHNR, CDR2 FQNEAQ (reference sequence). The CDR3 loop spans 14 amino acids. The V end was cut by 5 bases, the J end by 7 bases, with 14 bases between.

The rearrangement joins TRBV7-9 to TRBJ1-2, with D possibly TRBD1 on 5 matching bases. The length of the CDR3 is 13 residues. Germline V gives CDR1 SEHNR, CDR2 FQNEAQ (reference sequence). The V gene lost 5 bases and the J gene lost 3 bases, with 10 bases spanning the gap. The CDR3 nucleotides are TGTGCCAGCAGCATACAGACAGACTATGGCTACACCTTC. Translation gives CASSIQTDYGYTF.

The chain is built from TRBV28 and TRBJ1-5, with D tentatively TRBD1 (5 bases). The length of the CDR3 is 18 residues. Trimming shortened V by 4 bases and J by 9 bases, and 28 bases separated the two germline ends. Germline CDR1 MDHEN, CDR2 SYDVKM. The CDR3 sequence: CASSYRGGRTFSFPPQHF. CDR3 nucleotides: TGTGCCAGCAGTTACCGGGGAGGGCGGACATTTAGTTTTCCGCCCCAGCATTTT. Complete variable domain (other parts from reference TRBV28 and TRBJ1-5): DVKVTQSSRYLVKRTGEKVFLECVQDMDHENMFWYRQDPGLGLRLIYFSYDVKMKEKGDIPEGYSVSREKKERFSLILESASTNQTSMYLCASSYRGGRTFSFPPQHFGDGTRLSIL.

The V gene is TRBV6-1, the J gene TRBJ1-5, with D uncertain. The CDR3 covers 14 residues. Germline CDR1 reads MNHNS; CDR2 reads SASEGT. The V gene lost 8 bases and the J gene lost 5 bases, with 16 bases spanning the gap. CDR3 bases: TGTGCCAGCCGGGAACTCAGGCCAGATCAGCCCCAGCATTTT. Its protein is CASRELRPDQPQHF.

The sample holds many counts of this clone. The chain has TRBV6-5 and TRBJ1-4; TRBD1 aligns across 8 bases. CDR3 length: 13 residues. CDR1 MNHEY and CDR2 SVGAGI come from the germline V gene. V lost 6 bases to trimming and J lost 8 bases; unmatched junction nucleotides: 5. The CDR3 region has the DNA TGTGCCAGCAGCGACAGGGGTGCAGAAAAACTGTTTTTT. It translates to CASSDRGAEKLFF.

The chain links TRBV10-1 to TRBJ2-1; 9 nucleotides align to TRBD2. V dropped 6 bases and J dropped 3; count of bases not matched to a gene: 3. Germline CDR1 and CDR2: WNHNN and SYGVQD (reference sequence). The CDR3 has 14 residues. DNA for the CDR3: TGCGCCAGCAGGGCTAGCGGGGACTACAATGAGCAGTTCTTC. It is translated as CASRASGDYNEQFF.